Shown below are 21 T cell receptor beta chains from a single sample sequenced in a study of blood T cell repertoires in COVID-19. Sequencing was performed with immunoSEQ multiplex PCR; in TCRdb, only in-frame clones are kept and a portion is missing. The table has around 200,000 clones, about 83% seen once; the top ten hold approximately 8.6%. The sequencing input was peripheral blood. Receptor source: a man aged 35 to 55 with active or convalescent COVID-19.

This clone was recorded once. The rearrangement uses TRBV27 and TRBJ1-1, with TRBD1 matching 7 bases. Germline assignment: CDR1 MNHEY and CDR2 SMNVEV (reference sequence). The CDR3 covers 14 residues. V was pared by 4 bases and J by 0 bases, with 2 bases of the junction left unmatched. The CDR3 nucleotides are TGTGCCAGCAGTTCGACAGGGATGAACACTGAAGCTTTCTTT. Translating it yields CASSSTGMNTEAFF.

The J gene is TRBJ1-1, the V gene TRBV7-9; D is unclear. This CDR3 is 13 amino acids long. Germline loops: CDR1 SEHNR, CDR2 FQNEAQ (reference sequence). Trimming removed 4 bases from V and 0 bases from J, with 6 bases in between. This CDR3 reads CASSSGMNTEAFF. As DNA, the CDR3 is TGTGCCAGCAGCTCGGGGATGAACACTGAAGCTTTCTTT.

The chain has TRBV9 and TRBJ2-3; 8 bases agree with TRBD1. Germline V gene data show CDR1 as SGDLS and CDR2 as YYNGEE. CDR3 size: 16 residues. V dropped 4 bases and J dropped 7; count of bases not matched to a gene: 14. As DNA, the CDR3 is TGTGCCAGCAGCCCGGAGGCCAGGACAGGGCACCATACGCAGTATTTT. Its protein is CASSPEARTGHHTQYF.

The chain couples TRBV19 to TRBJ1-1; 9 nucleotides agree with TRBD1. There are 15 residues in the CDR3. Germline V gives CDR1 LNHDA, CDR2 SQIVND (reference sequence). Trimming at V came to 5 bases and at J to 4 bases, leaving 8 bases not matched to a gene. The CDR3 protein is CASSLRQGGSTEAFF. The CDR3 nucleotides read TGTGCCAGTAGTTTAAGACAGGGGGGATCCACTGAAGCTTTCTTT. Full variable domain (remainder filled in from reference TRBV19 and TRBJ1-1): DGGITQSPKYLFRKEGQNVTLSCEQNLNHDAMYWYRQDPGQGLRLIYYSQIVNDFQKGDIAEGYSVSREKKESFPLTVTSAQKNPTAFYLCASSLRQGGSTEAFFGQGTRLTVV.

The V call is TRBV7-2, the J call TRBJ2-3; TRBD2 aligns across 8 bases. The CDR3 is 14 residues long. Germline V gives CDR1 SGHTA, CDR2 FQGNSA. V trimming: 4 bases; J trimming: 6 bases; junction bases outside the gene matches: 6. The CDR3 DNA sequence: TGTGCCAGCAGCTCGGGGGGGTTCGGGGATACGCAGTATTTT. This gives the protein CASSSGGFGDTQYF. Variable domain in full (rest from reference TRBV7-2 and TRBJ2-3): GAGVSQSPSNKVTEKGKDVELRCDPISGHTALYWYRQSLGQGLEFLIYFQGNSAPDKSGLPSDRFSAERTGGSVSTLTIQRTQQEDSAVYLCASSSGGFGDTQYFGPGTRLTVL.

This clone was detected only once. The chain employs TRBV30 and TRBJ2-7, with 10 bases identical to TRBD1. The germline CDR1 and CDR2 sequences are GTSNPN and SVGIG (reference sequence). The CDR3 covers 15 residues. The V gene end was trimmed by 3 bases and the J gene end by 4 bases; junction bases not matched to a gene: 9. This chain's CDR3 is CAWSPAGQGGYEQYF. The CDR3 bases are TGTGCCTGGAGCCCCGCAGGACAGGGGGGGTACGAGCAGTACTTC.

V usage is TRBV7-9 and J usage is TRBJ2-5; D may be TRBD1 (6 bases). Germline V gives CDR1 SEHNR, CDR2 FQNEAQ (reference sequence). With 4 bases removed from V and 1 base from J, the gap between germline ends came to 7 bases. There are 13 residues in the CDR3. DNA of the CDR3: TGTGCCAGCAGCTGGACAGTCCAAGAGACCCAGTACTTC. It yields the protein CASSWTVQETQYF.

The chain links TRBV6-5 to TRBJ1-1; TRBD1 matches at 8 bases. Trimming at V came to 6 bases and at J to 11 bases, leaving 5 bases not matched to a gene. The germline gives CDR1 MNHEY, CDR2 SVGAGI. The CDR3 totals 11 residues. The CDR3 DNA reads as TGTGCCAGCAGCTCGACAGGGGCGGCTTTCTTT. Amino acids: CASSSTGAAFF.

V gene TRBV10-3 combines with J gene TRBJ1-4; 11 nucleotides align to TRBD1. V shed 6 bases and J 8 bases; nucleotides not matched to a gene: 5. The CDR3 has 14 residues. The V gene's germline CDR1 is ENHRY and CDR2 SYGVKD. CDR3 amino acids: CAIRPGQGEEKLFF. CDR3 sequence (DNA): TGTGCCATCAGGCCGGGACAGGGGGAGGAAAAACTGTTTTTT.

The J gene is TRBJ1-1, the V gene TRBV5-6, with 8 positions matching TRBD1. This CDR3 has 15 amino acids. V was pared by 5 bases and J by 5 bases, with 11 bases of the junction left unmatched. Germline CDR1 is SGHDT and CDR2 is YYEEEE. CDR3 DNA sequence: TGTGCCAGCAGAGTCCAGGGGGCGGGAGGGACTGAAGCTTTCTTT. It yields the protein CASRVQGAGGTEAFF.

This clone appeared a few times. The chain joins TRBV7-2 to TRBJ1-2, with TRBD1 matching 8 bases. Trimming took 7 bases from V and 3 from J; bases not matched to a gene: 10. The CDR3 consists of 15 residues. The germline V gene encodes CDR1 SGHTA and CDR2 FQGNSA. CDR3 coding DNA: TGTGCCAGCACCGTCCCCGGACAGGGTGACTATGGCTACACCTTC. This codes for CASTVPGQGDYGYTF.

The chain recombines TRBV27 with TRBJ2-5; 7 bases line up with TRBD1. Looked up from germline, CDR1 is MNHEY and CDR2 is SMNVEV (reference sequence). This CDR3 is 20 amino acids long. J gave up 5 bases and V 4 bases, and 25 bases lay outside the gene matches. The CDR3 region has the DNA TGTGCCAGCAGTTCAGGGGTCCCAGTTCAGGGGGTTCGGAAGGGGGAGACCCAGTACTTC. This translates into CASSSGVPVQGVRKGETQYF.

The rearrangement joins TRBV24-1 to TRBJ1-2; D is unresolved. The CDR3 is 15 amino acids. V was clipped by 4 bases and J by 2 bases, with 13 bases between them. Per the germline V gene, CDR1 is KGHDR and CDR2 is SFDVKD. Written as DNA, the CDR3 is TGTGCCACCAGTGACTACAACAGCGGCAACTATGGCTACACCTTC. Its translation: CATSDYNSGNYGYTF.

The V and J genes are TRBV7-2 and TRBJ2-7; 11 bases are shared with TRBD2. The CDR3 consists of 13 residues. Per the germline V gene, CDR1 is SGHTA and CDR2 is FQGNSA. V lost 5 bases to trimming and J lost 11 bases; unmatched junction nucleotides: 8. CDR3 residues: CASSAQTSGKKYF. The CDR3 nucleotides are TGTGCCAGCAGCGCACAGACTAGCGGGAAGAAGTACTTC. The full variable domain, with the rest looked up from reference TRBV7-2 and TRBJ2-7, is GAGVSQSPSNKVTEKGKDVELRCDPISGHTALYWYRQSLGQGLEFLIYFQGNSAPDKSGLPSDRFSAERTGGSVSTLTIQRTQQEDSAVYLCASSAQTSGKKYFGPGTRLTVT.

CDR3 DNA: TGTGCCAGCAGGGGGGCAGGGACTAATGAAAAACTGTTTTTT. It is translated as CASRGAGTNEKLFF. The chain uses TRBV27 and TRBJ1-4, with D possibly matching TRBD1 (6 bases). The CDR3 is 14 amino acids. V shed 6 bases and J shed 2 bases, with 10 bases lying between them. In germline, CDR1 is MNHEY, CDR2 SMNVEV (reference sequence).

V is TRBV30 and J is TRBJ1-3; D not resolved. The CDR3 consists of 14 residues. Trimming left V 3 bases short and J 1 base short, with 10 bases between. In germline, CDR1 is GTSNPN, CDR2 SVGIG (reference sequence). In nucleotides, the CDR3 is TGTGCCTGGAGACCCACGGGGTCTGGAAACACCATATATTTT. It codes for CAWRPTGSGNTIYF.

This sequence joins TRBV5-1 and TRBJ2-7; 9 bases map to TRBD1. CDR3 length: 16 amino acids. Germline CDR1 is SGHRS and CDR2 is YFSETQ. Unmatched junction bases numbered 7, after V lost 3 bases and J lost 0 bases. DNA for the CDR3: TGCGCCAGCAGCTCGGGTCAGACAGGGGGCTCCTACGAGCAGTACTTC. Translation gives CASSSGQTGGSYEQYF.

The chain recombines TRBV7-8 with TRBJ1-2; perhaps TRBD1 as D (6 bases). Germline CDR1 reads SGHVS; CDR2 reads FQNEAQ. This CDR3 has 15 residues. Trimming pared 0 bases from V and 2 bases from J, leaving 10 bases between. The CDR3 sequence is CASSLARTANYGYTF. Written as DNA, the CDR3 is TGTGCCAGCAGCTTAGCGCGGACAGCGAACTATGGCTACACCTTC.

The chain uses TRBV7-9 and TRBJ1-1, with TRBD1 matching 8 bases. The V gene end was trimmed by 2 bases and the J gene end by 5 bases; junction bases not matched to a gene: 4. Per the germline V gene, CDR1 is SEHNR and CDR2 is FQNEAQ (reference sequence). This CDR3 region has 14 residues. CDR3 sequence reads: CASSLQGASTEAFF. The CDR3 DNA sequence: TGTGCCAGCAGCTTACAGGGGGCCTCGACTGAAGCTTTCTTT.

For the CDR3, the DNA is TGTGCCAGCAGTGGGAGACACCTGCTCGGGGGGAACACTGAAGCTTTCTTT. Translation: CASSGRHLLGGNTEAFF. This chain connects TRBV6-1 to TRBJ1-1, with D possibly TRBD1 on 5 matching bases. Trimming stripped 4 bases from V and 1 base from J, with 19 bases between. The CDR3 length is 17 residues. Germline V gene data show CDR1 as MNHNS and CDR2 as SASEGT.

CDR3 in DNA: TGTGCCAGCAGTGGGGACAGCCTCATGAACACTGAAGCTTTCTTT. It encodes CASSGDSLMNTEAFF. The chain employs TRBV2 and TRBJ1-1, with 7 bases that match TRBD1. V lost 4 bases and J lost 0; bases outside the gene matches: 5. This CDR3 has 15 amino acids. Germline V gene lookup returns CDR1 SNHLY and CDR2 FYNNEI.